Below are 18 T cell receptor beta chains sequenced from a single sample in a study of human T cells and chemical hapten exposure. A single record per CDR3 protein comes from TCRdb applying MiXCR to the RACE reads. The sample lists tens of thousands of distinct CDR3 sequences, 8% to 10% seen once, with more than 3% in the top ten. The sample's time point: pre-sensitization, week 0. Treatment in this sample: therapeutic diphenylcyclopropenone sensitization with weekly scalp DPC. This specimen consisted of whole blood, obtained in connection with sensitization to the hapten diphenylcyclopropenone (DPC). The receptors originated from a woman in her thirties or forties with alopecia areata. Some clones in this sample may be carry-over from other donors' samples.

The chain links TRBV7-2 to TRBJ1-5; TRBD1 is a possible D gene (6 bases). Germline values: CDR1 SGHTA, CDR2 FQGNSA. The CDR3 runs to 14 residues. Trimming removed 5 bases from V and 4 bases from J, with 12 bases in between. The CDR3 reads CASSQGYVNQPQHF. The DNA of the CDR3 is TGTGCCAGCAGCCAGGGGTACGTAAATCAGCCCCAGCATTTT.

This clonotype was recorded a few times. The chain is built from TRBV20-1 and TRBJ1-2; D unresolved. This CDR3 spans 11 amino acids. Germline V gene data show CDR1 as DFQATT and CDR2 as SNEGSKA (reference sequence). Between the trimmed V and J ends, which lost 8 bases and 7 bases, there was a span of 14 bases. Here the CDR3 reads CSTERTGGYTF. The CDR3 nucleotides read TGCAGTACCGAACGGACGGGTGGCTACACCTTC.

This clonotype was found many times. The chain couples TRBV7-6 to TRBJ2-1, with D unclear. Germline loops: CDR1 SGHVS, CDR2 FNYEAQ. Trimming removed 4 bases at V and 3 bases at J, with 13 bases between. The CDR3 runs 15 residues. CDR3 DNA: TGTGCCAGCAGCTCCGGACGGACCGACTACAATGAGCAGTTCTTC. Translated: CASSSGRTDYNEQFF.

This clonotype was seen ten or more times. Germline and junction disagree at one end, which may indicate a read error. This chain connects TRBV7-9 to TRBJ1-2, with D maybe TRBD1 (6 bases). This CDR3 contains 13 residues. Germline assignment: CDR1 SEHNR and CDR2 FQNEAQ (reference sequence). CDR3: CASSLGQNYGYTF. The CDR3 DNA sequence: TGCGCCAGCAGCCTTGGACAGAACTATGGCTACACCTTC. Complete variable domain (other parts from reference TRBV7-9 and TRBJ1-2): DTGVSQNPRHKITKRGQNVTFRCDPISEHNRLYWYRQTLGQGPEFLTYFQNEAQLEKSRLLSDRFSAERPKGSFSTLEIQRTEQGDSAMYLCASSLGQNYGYTFGSGTRLTVV.

This clonotype was counted between two and nine times. V usage is TRBV7-2 and J usage is TRBJ2-1, with a possible D match to TRBD1 (5 bases). Germline assignment: CDR1 SGHTA and CDR2 FQGNSA. Trimming removed 5 bases at V and 6 bases at J, with 11 bases between. This CDR3 is 13 amino acids long. Here the CDR3 reads CASSPAGPNEQFF. The CDR3, as DNA: TGTGCCAGCAGCCCCGCAGGGCCCAATGAGCAGTTCTTC.

V and J are TRBV20-1 and TRBJ2-3; D is ambiguous. Germline lookup yields CDR1 DFQATT and CDR2 SNEGSKA (reference sequence). The CDR3 extends over 13 amino acids. Trimming removed 3 bases at V and 8 bases at J, with 15 bases between. Here the CDR3 DNA reads TGCAGTGCTAGCCCAAATTATGACGGTACGCAGTATTTT. Translated, it gives CSASPNYDGTQYF.

There are many counts of this clonotype. The rearrangement links TRBV20-1 to TRBJ1-2; no clear D gene. This CDR3 is 11 amino acids long. V was cut by 6 bases and J by 3 bases, with 8 bases left in between. The germline V gene encodes CDR1 DFQATT and CDR2 SNEGSKA (reference sequence). The CDR3 region is CSAAAYYGYTF. As DNA, the CDR3 is TGCAGTGCCGCGGCTTACTATGGCTACACCTTC.

This clonotype showed up many times. The V gene is TRBV19, the J gene TRBJ1-5, with a possible D match to TRBD1 (5 bases). Germline V gives CDR1 LNHDA, CDR2 SQIVND (reference sequence). Trimming shortened V by 4 bases and J by 4 bases, and 14 bases separated the two germline ends. The CDR3 has 15 amino acids. This CDR3 is CASSTPGRLNQPQHF. In DNA, the CDR3 is TGTGCCAGTAGTACCCCGGGGCGGCTAAATCAGCCCCAGCATTTT.

This clonotype was seen many times. J is TRBJ1-1 and V is TRBV25-1, with TRBD1 as a possible D gene (5 bases). Germline loops: CDR1 MGHDK, CDR2 SYGVNS. The CDR3 runs 15 residues. V was clipped by 4 bases and J by 1 base, with 13 bases between them. CDR3 residues: CASSAQGGGNTEAFF. CDR3 nucleotide sequence: TGTGCCAGCAGTGCCCAGGGAGGAGGGAACACTGAAGCTTTCTTT.

The sample holds many counts of this clonotype. The chain combines TRBV28 with TRBJ2-3; perhaps TRBD2 as D (5 bases). The ends were cut back, 6 bases at V and 4 bases at J, with 17 bases in the middle. The CDR3 length is 15 residues. Germline lookup yields CDR1 MDHEN and CDR2 SYDVKM. The CDR3, as DNA: TGTGCCAGCAGGCGCGGCCGGAGGTCCCCAGATACGCAGTATTTT. Encoded protein: CASRRGRRSPDTQYF.

This clonotype appeared many times. The rearrangement uses TRBV14 and TRBJ2-2, with 9 nucleotides matching TRBD2. J gave up 2 bases and V 1 base, and 11 bases lay outside the gene matches. Germline assignment: CDR1 SGHDN and CDR2 FVKESK. This CDR3 is built from 19 residues. The CDR3, as DNA: TGTGCCAGCAGCCAAGGGGCTCGGGTAGCGGGGGATAACACCGGGGAGCTGTTTTTT. Translating gives CASSQGARVAGDNTGELFF.

In this sample, this clonotype turned up a few times. CDR3 loop: CASGHGVAGGPGNEQFF. The DNA of the CDR3 is TGTGCCAGTGGCCACGGGGTAGCGGGGGGGCCAGGCAATGAGCAGTTCTTC. V and J are TRBV19 and TRBJ2-1; the match to TRBD2 covers 11 bases. This CDR3 contains 17 residues. Germline loops: CDR1 LNHDA, CDR2 SQIVND (reference sequence). V was clipped by 8 bases and J by 6 bases; unmatched bases: 15.

The chain links TRBV5-1 to TRBJ1-1; D uncertain. Trimming took 2 bases from V and 1 from J, leaving 18 bases between them. CDR3 size: 17 residues. Germline loops: CDR1 SGHRS, CDR2 YFSETQ. CDR3 DNA: TGCGCCAGCAGCTTAAGCGCTTCTTGGTCCCGGAACACTGAAGCTTTCTTT. Translated, it gives CASSLSASWSRNTEAFF.

This clonotype was found many times. The rearrangement uses TRBV10-3 and TRBJ1-2; TRBD1 agrees at 9 bases. V gave up 0 bases and J gave up 4 bases; unmatched junction bases: 0. CDR1 and CDR2 from the germline V gene are ENHRY and SYGVKD. The CDR3 is made up of 14 amino acids. The CDR3 protein is CAISESQGAYGYTF. As DNA, the CDR3 is TGTGCCATCAGTGAGTCACAGGGGGCCTATGGCTACACCTTC.

This clonotype was detected many times. This chain links TRBV3-1 with TRBJ2-1; a weak D match, TRBD1 (6 bases). With 5 bases removed from V and 10 bases from J, the gap between germline ends came to 9 bases. Germline-derived CDR1 and CDR2 are LGHDT and YNNKEL (reference sequence). The length of the CDR3 is 11 residues. The CDR3 is CASSFDREQFF. The CDR3 nucleotides are TGTGCCAGCAGCTTCGACAGGGAGCAGTTCTTC.

This clonotype came up many times. This chain links TRBV27 with TRBJ2-5; D is unresolved. The V gene lost 6 bases and the J gene lost 3 bases, with 5 bases spanning the gap. This CDR3 comprises 11 residues. Germline lookup yields CDR1 MNHEY and CDR2 SMNVEV (reference sequence). The CDR3 DNA reads as TGTGCCAGCAGCTCCGAAGAGACCCAGTACTTC. Amino acids: CASSSEETQYF.

Ten or more counts support this clonotype. The chain combines TRBV12-3 or TRBV12-4 with TRBJ2-7, with unresolved D. Trimming removed 0 bases at V and 6 bases at J, with 9 bases between. This CDR3 contains 13 residues. The chain's CDR3 is CASSLATVGEQYF. As DNA, the CDR3 is TGTGCCAGCAGTTTAGCCACGGTGGGCGAGCAGTACTTC.

This clonotype was detected ten times or more. The chain combines TRBV12-3 or TRBV12-4 with TRBJ1-1, with no clear D. V was shortened by 3 bases and J by 5 bases, with 10 bases between the two germline ends. CDR3 size: 13 residues. The CDR3 sequence is CASSLEGRTEAFF. The DNA for the CDR3 is TGTGCCAGCAGTTTGGAGGGTAGAACTGAAGCTTTCTTT.